The 30 T cell receptor beta chains reported below all come from one sample, sequenced in a study of T-cell reconstitution after alpha-beta-depleted transplantation in children. During its preparation, the TCRbeta library received unique molecular identifiers. MiXCR was run by TCRdb on the PCR reads, yielding one entry per CDR3 protein. Of about 830,000 distinct CDR3 sequences in the sample, approximately 15% were seen once. The input for sequencing was PBMCs, mostly from graft donor cells, taken 360 days after TCRalphabeta/CD19-depleted stem cell transplant. The origin of the receptors is a male patient aged 10 to 17 who had a stem cell transplant for acute lymphoblastic leukemia, so the T cells may come from the graft donor.

This clonotype showed up just a few times. The chain joins TRBV4-2 to TRBJ2-1; TRBD2 matches 8 bases. The V segment lost 4 bases and the J segment 6 bases; nucleotides outside the gene matches: 8. CDR1 and CDR2 from the germline V gene are LGHNA and YNFKEQ. The CDR3 length is 15 residues. The DNA for the CDR3 is TGTGCCAGCAGCCCCCGTAGCGGGGAGCCCAATGAGCAGTTCTTC. This translates into CASSPRSGEPNEQFF.

There are a few counts of this clonotype. This chain uses TRBV29-1 with TRBJ1-6; tentatively, D is TRBD1 (6 bases). Trimming removed 4 bases at V and 10 bases at J, with 14 bases between. Germline V gene sequence: CDR1 SQVTM, CDR2 ANQGSEA. The CDR3 length is 13 residues. The CDR3 DNA sequence: TGCAGCGTTGTGGGGCAGGGGCGCTCACCCCTCCACTTT. Translating gives CSVVGQGRSPLHF.

The chain joins TRBV24-1 to TRBJ2-5; 7 nucleotides match TRBD1. This CDR3 comprises 13 residues. Unmatched junction bases numbered 2, after V lost 7 bases and J lost 1 base. The germline V gene encodes CDR1 KGHDR and CDR2 SFDVKD. The DNA of the CDR3 is TGTGCCACCAGGGGACAGCTCCAAGAGACCCAGTACTTC. It yields the protein CATRGQLQETQYF.

The chain combines TRBV6-5 with TRBJ1-2; D uncertain. The CDR3 contains 15 residues. V was shortened by 0 bases and J by 4 bases, with 12 bases between the two germline ends. Germline V lookup: CDR1 MNHEY, CDR2 SVGAGI. The CDR3 DNA sequence: TGTGCCAGCAGTTACTCGGACGCGGCCAGCTATGGCTACACCTTC. Amino acids: CASSYSDAASYGYTF.

This clonotype came up a few times. V is TRBV5-1 and J is TRBJ2-7; D gene uncertain. CDR3 size: 13 residues. Trimming stripped 4 bases from V and 4 bases from J, with 12 bases between. Per germline, CDR1 SGHRS and CDR2 YFSETQ. The CDR3 here is CASSAGLDYEQYF. The CDR3 DNA reads TGCGCCAGCAGCGCAGGCCTTGATTACGAGCAGTACTTC.

V and J are TRBV3-1 and TRBJ2-3, with 7 bases that match TRBD2. This CDR3 has 18 amino acids. Trimming cost V 11 bases and J 6 bases; bases outside gene matches: 26. Per germline, CDR1 LGHDT and CDR2 YNNKEL (reference sequence). The DNA of the CDR3 is TGTGCCTGCTGTCCCTCCTGTAGACTAGCAAGTCTCACCGATACGCAGTATTTT. This sequence encodes CACCPSCRLASLTDTQYF.

CDR3 in DNA: TGCAGTGAGAGGTCTGAGATCTGCGGGGACAGATCGCCTGGGGGTGAGCAGTTCTTC. This sequence encodes CSERSEICGDRSPGGEQFF. V usage is TRBV20-1 and J usage is TRBJ2-1; D might be TRBD1 (7 bases). Germline-derived CDR1 and CDR2 are DFQATT and SNEGSKA (reference sequence). The CDR3 loop spans 19 amino acids. Trimming removed 7 bases from V and 9 bases from J, with 37 bases in between.

This clonotype was picked up a small number of times. The rearrangement links TRBV11-1 to TRBJ2-3; 8 positions match TRBD2. V lost 5 bases to trimming and J lost 5 bases; unmatched junction nucleotides: 3. The CDR3 is 13 amino acids. CDR1 is SGHAT, CDR2 FQDESV, per germline (reference sequence). CDR3 nucleotide sequence: TGTGCCAGCAGCGCGGGGGGCCTAGATACGCAGTATTTT. Translation: CASSAGGLDTQYF.

This clonotype was detected only a few times. The chain has TRBV4-1 and TRBJ2-7; D is possibly TRBD1 (6 bases). Trimming took off 5 bases at V and 3 bases at J, with 20 bases between the two ends. The CDR3 sequence is 16 residues long. Germline CDR1 reads MGHRA; CDR2 reads YSYEKL. CDR3 in DNA: TGCGCCAGCAGCTACCCACGAGGGGCGACAGGCTACGAGCAGTACTTC. This sequence encodes CASSYPRGATGYEQYF.

Many counts were recorded for this clonotype. The CDR3 sequence: CASSLVYGRGRNEQFF. As DNA, the CDR3 is TGCGCCAGCAGCTTGGTTTATGGCAGGGGGCGTAATGAGCAGTTCTTC. V usage is TRBV5-1 and J usage is TRBJ2-1; 8 bases map to TRBD1. There are 16 residues in the CDR3. Germline V gives CDR1 SGHRS, CDR2 YFSETQ. With 0 bases clipped from V and 7 bases from J, the junction kept 9 bases outside the gene matches.

The sample holds a few counts of this clonotype. The CDR3 protein is CASSPQGRGEQFF. The CDR3 DNA reads as TGTGCCAGCAGCCCGCAGGGGAGAGGTGAGCAGTTCTTC. The chain links TRBV7-2 to TRBJ2-1, with a tentative D call TRBD1 (6 bases). V lost 5 bases and J lost 9, with 14 bases in between. Germline V gene data show CDR1 as SGHTA and CDR2 as FQGNSA. This CDR3 region has 13 residues.

The CDR3 DNA reads TGTGCCAGCTCACCAATGGAAGGCAATGAGCAGTTCTTC. Its translation is CASSPMEGNEQFF. The chain carries TRBV18 and TRBJ2-1; no firm D call. V lost 2 bases and J 6 bases, leaving 8 bases between the germline ends. Germline V gene data show CDR1 as KGHSH and CDR2 as LQKENI. The CDR3 spans 13 residues.

This clonotype was detected only a few times. The CDR3 sequence: CASSLDGALAKNIQYF. CDR3 DNA: TGTGCCAGCAGTTTGGATGGAGCCTTAGCCAAAAACATTCAGTACTTC. The genes are TRBV27 and TRBJ2-4; D ambiguous. V lost 3 bases and J lost 0, with 12 bases in between. CDR1 is MNHEY, CDR2 SMNVEV, per germline (reference sequence). The CDR3 loop spans 16 amino acids.

The chain couples TRBV10-3 to TRBJ2-7; 9 bases are shared with TRBD1. Trimming took 6 bases from V and 4 from J; bases not matched to a gene: 7. Germline V gene sequence: CDR1 ENHRY, CDR2 SYGVKD. This CDR3 has 14 amino acids. Here the CDR3 reads CAIRGTGKSYEQYF. The CDR3 nucleotides are TGTGCCATCAGGGGGACAGGGAAGAGTTACGAGCAGTACTTC.

The chain uses TRBV7-9 and TRBJ2-7; D may match TRBD1 or TRBD2 (5 bases each). Germline loops: CDR1 SEHNR, CDR2 FQNEAQ (reference sequence). V lost 6 bases to trimming and J lost 12 bases, with 18 bases between them. The CDR3 has 12 amino acids. The CDR3 here is CASSFERGEMYF. The CDR3 DNA sequence: TGTGCCAGCAGTTTCGAACGGGGCGAGATGTACTTC.

This sequence joins TRBV5-1 and TRBJ2-7; no definite D call. Trimming took 0 bases from V and 9 from J, leaving 10 bases between them. The V gene's germline CDR1 is SGHRS and CDR2 YFSETQ. The CDR3 is made up of 12 amino acids. The CDR3 DNA reads TGCGCCAGCAGCTTGGAGGGTTGGGGGCAGTACTTC. Its translation is CASSLEGWGQYF. Looking up the rest from reference TRBV5-1 and TRBJ2-7 gives the full variable domain: KAGVTQTPRYLIKTRGQQVTLSCSPISGHRSVSWYQQTPGQGLQFLFEYFSETQRNKGNFPGRFSGRQFSNSRSEMNVSTLELGDSALYLCASSLEGWGQYFGPGTRLTVT.

This clonotype has a handful of counts. This chain uses TRBV7-8 with TRBJ2-3, with TRBD1 identical over 10 bases. J lost 5 bases, V lost 5 bases, and 19 bases had no gene match. CDR3 length: 19 residues. The germline gives CDR1 SGHVS, CDR2 FQNEAQ. The CDR3 coding sequence is TGTGCCAGCAGCCCAGGGGCATGGGACAGGGGCGGGTCTGGAGATACGCAGTATTTT. It codes for CASSPGAWDRGGSGDTQYF.

J is TRBJ1-5 and V is TRBV20-1; D gene uncertain. The V and J ends lost 2 bases and 1 base respectively, with 9 bases between them. From germline, CDR1 is DFQATT and CDR2 SNEGSKA (reference sequence). The CDR3 totals 14 residues. The DNA of the CDR3 is TGCAGTGCTAGACCGGGGATGAGCAATCAGCCCCAGCATTTT. It encodes CSARPGMSNQPQHF.

This clonotype has more than one count but fewer than ten. V gene TRBV5-1 combines with J gene TRBJ2-5; 7 bases map to TRBD2. This CDR3 is 13 amino acids long. V was pared by 4 bases and J by 4 bases, with 4 bases of the junction left unmatched. The germline V gene has CDR1 SGHRS and CDR2 YFSETQ. Here the CDR3 reads CASSNGLVETQYF. The CDR3 nucleotides read TGCGCCAGCAGCAATGGACTAGTAGAGACCCAGTACTTC.

This chain uses TRBV7-6 with TRBJ2-3; D not resolved. The germline gives CDR1 SGHVS, CDR2 FNYEAQ. CDR3 length: 14 amino acids. V lost 2 bases, J lost 6 bases, and 12 bases lay in between. CDR3 protein: CASSLISGPDTQYF. The CDR3 DNA sequence: TGTGCCAGCAGCTTAATTTCAGGTCCGGATACGCAGTATTTT. Supplemented by reference TRBV7-6 and TRBJ2-3, the full variable domain reads GAGVSQSPRYKVTKRGQDVALRCDPISGHVSLYWYRQALGQGPEFLTYFNYEAQQDKSGLPNDRFSAERPEGSISTLTIQRTEQRDSAMYRCASSLISGPDTQYFGPGTRLTVL.

To note about this clonotype: A much bigger clone sits one base away, suggesting this may be a read error. DNA for the CDR3: TGTGCCAGCAGTTACCGGACAGGGGGCTATGGCTACACCTTC. Encoded protein: CASSYRTGGYGYTF. The chain joins TRBV6-5 to TRBJ1-2, with TRBD1 identical over 10 bases. With V trimmed by 2 bases and J by 4 bases, 1 base remained unmatched. CDR1 is MNHEY, CDR2 SVGAGI, per germline. The CDR3 loop spans 14 amino acids.

The genes are TRBV4-1 and TRBJ1-1; tentative D call: TRBD1 (5 bases). Looked up from germline, CDR1 is MGHRA and CDR2 is YSYEKL. The germline V and J ends were trimmed by 4 bases and 4 bases, with 19 bases remaining between them. The CDR3 consists of 16 residues. Here the CDR3 DNA reads TGCGCCAGCAGCCCTGGAATGGCTTTTGGGGCCACTGAAGCTTTCTTT. It encodes CASSPGMAFGATEAFF.

This clonotype has a handful of counts. This chain uses TRBV29-1 with TRBJ2-7; D is ambiguous. The CDR3 has 10 residues. Germline V lookup: CDR1 SQVTM, CDR2 ANQGSEA. Trimming stripped 6 bases from V and 5 bases from J, with 8 bases between. Here the CDR3 reads CSVGMNEQYF. The CDR3 bases are TGCAGCGTAGGGATGAACGAGCAGTACTTC.

This clonotype was detected ten times or more. The chain links TRBV6-5 to TRBJ2-5; maybe TRBD2 (5 bases). The V end was cut by 5 bases, the J end by 4 bases, with 8 bases between. CDR3 length: 12 amino acids. Germline V gene sequence: CDR1 MNHEY, CDR2 SVGAGI. The CDR3 nucleotides read TGTGCCAGCAGTCATCTAGCAGAGACCCAGTACTTC. This codes for CASSHLAETQYF.

This clonotype was seen a few times. The gene calls are TRBV29-1 and TRBJ2-2; no clear D gene. Trimming cost V 0 bases and J 7 bases, with 9 bases left between them. This CDR3 has 13 residues. From germline, CDR1 is SQVTM and CDR2 ANQGSEA. CDR3 region: CSVEDLLDGELFF. Written as DNA, the CDR3 is TGCAGCGTTGAAGATCTTCTGGACGGGGAGCTGTTTTTT.

This chain joins TRBV7-8 and TRBJ2-7, with D tentatively TRBD1 (6 bases). Germline assignment: CDR1 SGHVS and CDR2 FQNEAQ. The V end lost 4 bases, the J end lost 4 bases, and 14 bases lay between the germline ends. The CDR3 totals 14 residues. In DNA form, the CDR3 reads TGTGCCAGCAGCTCCCTATCGACAGGATACGAGCAGTACTTC. Translated, it gives CASSSLSTGYEQYF.

The J gene is TRBJ1-2, the V gene TRBV7-2; tentatively, D is TRBD1 (5 bases). CDR1 and CDR2 from the germline V gene are SGHTA and FQGNSA. The V end lost 7 bases, the J end lost 0 bases, and 18 bases lay between the germline ends. This CDR3 has 16 amino acids. In DNA, the CDR3 is TGTGCCAGCAACCCCTGGGGGGTTTGGGCTAACTATGGCTACACCTTC. Residues: CASNPWGVWANYGYTF.

This clonotype was recorded a few times. The V and J genes are TRBV20-1 and TRBJ2-7; D may be TRBD2 (5 bases). The germline CDR1 and CDR2 sequences are DFQATT and SNEGSKA (reference sequence). Trimming cost V 0 bases and J 3 bases, with 12 bases left between them. The length of the CDR3 is 14 residues. The CDR3 reads CSARDPLGIYEQYF. CDR3 nucleotide sequence: TGCAGTGCTAGAGATCCACTAGGTATCTACGAGCAGTACTTC.

This clonotype turned up a few times. The chain has TRBV4-1 and TRBJ1-6; 10 bases line up with TRBD1. This CDR3 has 16 amino acids. The J segment lost 11 bases and the V segment lost 2 bases, leaving 9 bases of the junction unmatched. Germline values: CDR1 MGHRA, CDR2 YSYEKL. The CDR3 region is CASSQIRTGGFPPLHF. CDR3 bases: TGCGCCAGCAGCCAAATTCGGACAGGGGGGTTTCCACCCCTCCACTTT.

This clonotype came up many times. The chain combines TRBV15 with TRBJ1-2; 9 positions match TRBD1. CDR1 LNHNV and CDR2 YYDKDF come from the germline V gene (reference sequence). CDR3 length: 14 residues. Trimming took 6 bases from V and 4 from J; bases not matched to a gene: 6. The CDR3 reads CATSQDRGTYGYTF. The CDR3, as DNA: TGTGCCACCAGTCAAGACAGGGGGACCTATGGCTACACCTTC.